What follows is one T cell receptor beta chain and its context. Every bit of the isolated RNA underwent reverse transcription, so sequencing read expressed TCRB transcripts. The method was immunoSEQ multiplex PCR; TCRdb's version includes in-frame clones alone and lacks a portion of them. The sample lists 900,000 or so clones; 17% were seen once. The V end lost 3 bases, the J end lost 5 bases, and 11 bases lay between the germline ends. The CDR3 contains 13 residues. In germline, CDR1 is SGHTA, CDR2 FQGNSA. This specimen belongs to a study of beta chain features in type 1 diabetes. The sample was naive CD4+ T cells from blood. This clonotype was sampled from a woman aged 18-35 years in good health. The chain couples TRBV7-2 to TRBJ2-7; D possibly corresponds to TRBD2 (5 bases). The chain's CDR3 is CASSLSGSHEQYF. As DNA, the CDR3 is TGTGCCAGCAGCTTGTCGGGGTCCCACGAGCAGTACTTC.